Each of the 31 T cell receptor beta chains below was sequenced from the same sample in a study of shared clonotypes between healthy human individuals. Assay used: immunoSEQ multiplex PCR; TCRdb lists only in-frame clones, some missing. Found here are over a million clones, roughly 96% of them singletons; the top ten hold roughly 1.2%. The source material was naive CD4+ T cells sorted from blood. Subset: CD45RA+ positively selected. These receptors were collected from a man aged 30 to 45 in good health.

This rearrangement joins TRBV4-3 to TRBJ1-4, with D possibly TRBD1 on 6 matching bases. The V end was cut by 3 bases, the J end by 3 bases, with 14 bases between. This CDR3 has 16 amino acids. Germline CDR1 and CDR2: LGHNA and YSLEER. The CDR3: CASSQGWGAANEKLFF. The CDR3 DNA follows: TGCGCCAGCAGCCAGGGGTGGGGGGCTGCTAATGAAAAACTGTTTTTT.

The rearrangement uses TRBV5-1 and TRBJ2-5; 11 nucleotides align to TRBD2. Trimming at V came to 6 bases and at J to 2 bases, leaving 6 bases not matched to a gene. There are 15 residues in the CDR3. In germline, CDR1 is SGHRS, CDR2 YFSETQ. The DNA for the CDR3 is TGCGCCAGCAACTTCGGACTAGCGGGTCAAGAGACCCAGTACTTC. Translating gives CASNFGLAGQETQYF.

The CDR3 DNA sequence: TGTGCCAGCAGTTCCCGACTTGGAACGGGCAATCAGCCCCAGCATTTT. Its protein product is CASSSRLGTGNQPQHF. The V call is TRBV27, the J call TRBJ1-5; D is undetermined. Per germline, CDR1 MNHEY and CDR2 SMNVEV (reference sequence). This CDR3 has 16 residues. Deletions cut 4 bases from V and 2 bases from J, with 15 bases between.

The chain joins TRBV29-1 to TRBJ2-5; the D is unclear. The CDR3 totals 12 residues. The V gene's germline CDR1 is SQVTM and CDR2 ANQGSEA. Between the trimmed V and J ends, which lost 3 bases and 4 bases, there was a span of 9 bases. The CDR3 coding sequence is TGCAGCGTTGATAAGGGCACAGAGACCCAGTACTTC. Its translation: CSVDKGTETQYF.

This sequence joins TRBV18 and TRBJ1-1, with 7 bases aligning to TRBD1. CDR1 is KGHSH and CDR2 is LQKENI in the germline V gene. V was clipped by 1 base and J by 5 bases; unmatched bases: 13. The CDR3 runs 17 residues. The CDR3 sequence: CASSPRSLTGSKTEAFF. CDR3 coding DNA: TGTGCCAGCTCACCACGATCTTTGACAGGGAGTAAGACTGAAGCTTTCTTT.

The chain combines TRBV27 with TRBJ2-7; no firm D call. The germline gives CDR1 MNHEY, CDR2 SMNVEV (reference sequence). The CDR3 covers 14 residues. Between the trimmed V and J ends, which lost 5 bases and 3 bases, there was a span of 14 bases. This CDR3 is CASSPLTGYYEQYF. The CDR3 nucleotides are TGTGCCAGCAGTCCCTTGACGGGTTACTACGAGCAGTACTTC.

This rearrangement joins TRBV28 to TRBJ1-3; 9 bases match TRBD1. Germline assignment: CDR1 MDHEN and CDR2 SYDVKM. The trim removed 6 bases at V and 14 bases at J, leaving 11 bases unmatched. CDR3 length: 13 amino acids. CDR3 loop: CASRQKQGAPLYF. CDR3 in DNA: TGTGCCAGCAGACAGAAACAGGGGGCCCCTTTATATTTT.

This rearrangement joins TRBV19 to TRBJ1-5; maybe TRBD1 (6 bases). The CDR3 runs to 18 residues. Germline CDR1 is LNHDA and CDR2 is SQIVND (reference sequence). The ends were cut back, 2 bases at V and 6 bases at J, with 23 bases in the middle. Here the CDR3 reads CASSISPWEVGAPQPQHF. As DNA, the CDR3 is TGTGCCAGTAGTATATCTCCCTGGGAAGTGGGGGCTCCTCAGCCCCAGCATTTT.

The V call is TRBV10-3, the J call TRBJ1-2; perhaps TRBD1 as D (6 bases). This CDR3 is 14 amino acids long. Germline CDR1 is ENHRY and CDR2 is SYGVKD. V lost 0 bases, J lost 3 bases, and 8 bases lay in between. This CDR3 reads CAISESSGDYGYTF. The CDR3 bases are TGTGCCATCAGTGAGTCATCAGGGGACTATGGCTACACCTTC.

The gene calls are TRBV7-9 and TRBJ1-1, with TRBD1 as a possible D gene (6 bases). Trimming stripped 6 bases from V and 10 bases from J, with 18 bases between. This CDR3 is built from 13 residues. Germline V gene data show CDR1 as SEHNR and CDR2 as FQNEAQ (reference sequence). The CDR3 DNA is TGTGCCAGCAGGCAGGACAGTACCGGGGGAGCTTTCTTT. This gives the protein CASRQDSTGGAFF.

The CDR3 protein is CASSPGLEGRTDTQYF. The CDR3 region has the DNA TGTGCCAGCAGCCCCGGACTAGAGGGCCGCACAGATACGCAGTATTTT. The chain combines TRBV7-2 with TRBJ2-3, with 7 bases aligning to TRBD2. Germline trimming cut 5 bases from V and 1 base from J; bases unmatched to any gene: 9. The CDR3 has 16 amino acids. Germline values: CDR1 SGHTA, CDR2 FQGNSA.

The CDR3 sequence: CAWSTESGGNYGYTF. The CDR3, as DNA: TGTGCCTGGAGTACTGAGTCAGGGGGGAACTATGGCTACACCTTC. The V gene is TRBV30, the J gene TRBJ1-2; TRBD1 matches at 7 bases. The CDR3 length is 15 residues. Per germline, CDR1 GTSNPN and CDR2 SVGIG (reference sequence). V lost 2 bases and J lost 2; bases outside the gene matches: 8.

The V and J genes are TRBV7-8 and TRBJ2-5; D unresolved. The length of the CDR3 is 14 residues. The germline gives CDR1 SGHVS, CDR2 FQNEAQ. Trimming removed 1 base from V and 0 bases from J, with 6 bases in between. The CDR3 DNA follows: TGTGCCAGCAGCTTAGAAATGTACCAAGAGACCCAGTACTTC. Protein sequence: CASSLEMYQETQYF.

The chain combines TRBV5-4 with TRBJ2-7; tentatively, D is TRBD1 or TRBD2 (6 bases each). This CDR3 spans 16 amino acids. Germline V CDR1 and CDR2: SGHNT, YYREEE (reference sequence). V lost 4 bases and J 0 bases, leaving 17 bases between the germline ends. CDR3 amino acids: CASSTDLRGVSYEQYF. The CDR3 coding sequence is TGTGCCAGCAGCACGGACCTTAGGGGGGTCTCCTACGAGCAGTACTTC.

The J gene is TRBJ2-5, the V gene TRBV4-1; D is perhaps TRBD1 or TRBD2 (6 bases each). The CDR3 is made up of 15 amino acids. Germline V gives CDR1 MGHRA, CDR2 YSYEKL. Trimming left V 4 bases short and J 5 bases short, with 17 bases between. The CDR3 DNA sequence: TGCGCCAGCAGCCGAGAAAGGGGGGCCGGGGAGACCCAGTACTTC. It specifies CASSRERGAGETQYF.

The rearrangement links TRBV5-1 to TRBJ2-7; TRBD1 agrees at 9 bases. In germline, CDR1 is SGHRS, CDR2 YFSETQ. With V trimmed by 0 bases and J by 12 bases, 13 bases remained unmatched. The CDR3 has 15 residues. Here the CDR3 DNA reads TGCGCCAGCAGCTTGGAAGGGACAGGGAGTTCGGGCTTGTACTTC. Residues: CASSLEGTGSSGLYF.

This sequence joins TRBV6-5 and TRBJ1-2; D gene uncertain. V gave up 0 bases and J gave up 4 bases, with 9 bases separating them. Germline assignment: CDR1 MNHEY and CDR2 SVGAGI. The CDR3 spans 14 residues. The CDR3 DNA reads TGTGCCAGCAGTTACTCTGAAAGGGCCTATGGCTACACCTTC. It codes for CASSYSERAYGYTF.

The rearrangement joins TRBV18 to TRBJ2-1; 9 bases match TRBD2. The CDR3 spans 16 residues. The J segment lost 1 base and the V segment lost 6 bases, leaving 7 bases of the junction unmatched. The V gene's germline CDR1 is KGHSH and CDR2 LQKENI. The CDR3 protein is CASSDGLAPSYNEQFF. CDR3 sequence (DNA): TGTGCCAGCTCGGACGGACTAGCGCCATCCTACAATGAGCAGTTCTTC.

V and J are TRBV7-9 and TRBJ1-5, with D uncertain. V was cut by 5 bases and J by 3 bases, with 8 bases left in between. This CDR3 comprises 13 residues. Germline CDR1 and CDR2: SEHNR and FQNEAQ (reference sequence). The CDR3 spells CASSGFTNQPQHF. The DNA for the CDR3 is TGTGCCAGCAGCGGGTTTACCAATCAGCCCCAGCATTTT.

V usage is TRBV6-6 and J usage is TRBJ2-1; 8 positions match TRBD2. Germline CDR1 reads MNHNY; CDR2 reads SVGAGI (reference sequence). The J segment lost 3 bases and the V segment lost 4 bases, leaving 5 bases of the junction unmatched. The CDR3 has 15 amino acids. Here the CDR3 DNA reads TGTGCCAGCAGTTTCACGGGAGGGATCTACAATGAGCAGTTCTTC. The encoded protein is CASSFTGGIYNEQFF.

As DNA, the CDR3 is TGCGCCAGCAGGAGGGAGCTGAACACTGAAGCTTTCTTT. It is translated as CASRRELNTEAFF. The V and J genes are TRBV5-1 and TRBJ1-1; D gene unclear. The CDR3 contains 13 residues. V gave up 5 bases and J gave up 0 bases, with 8 bases separating them. From germline, CDR1 is SGHRS and CDR2 YFSETQ.

The CDR3 DNA reads TGCGCCAGCAGCTCTGGAGTGGGAGCAACTAATGAAAAACTGTTTTTT. Translation gives CASSSGVGATNEKLFF. The chain carries TRBV5-1 and TRBJ1-4; D is ambiguous. There are 16 residues in the CDR3. CDR1 is SGHRS and CDR2 is YFSETQ in the germline V gene. V gave up 3 bases and J gave up 0 bases, with 12 bases separating them.

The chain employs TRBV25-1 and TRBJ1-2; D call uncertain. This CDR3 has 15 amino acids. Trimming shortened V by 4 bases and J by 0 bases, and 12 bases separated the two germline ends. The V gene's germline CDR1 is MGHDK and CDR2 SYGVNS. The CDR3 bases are TGTGCCAGCAGTGGAGTGAGGGAGACTAACTATGGCTACACCTTC. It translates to CASSGVRETNYGYTF.

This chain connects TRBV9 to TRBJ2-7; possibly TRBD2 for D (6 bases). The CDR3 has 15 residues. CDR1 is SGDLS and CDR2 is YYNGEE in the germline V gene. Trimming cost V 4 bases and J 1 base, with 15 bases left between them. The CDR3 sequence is CASSRSTGESYEQYF. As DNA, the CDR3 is TGTGCCAGCAGCCGATCAACGGGAGAGTCCTACGAGCAGTACTTC. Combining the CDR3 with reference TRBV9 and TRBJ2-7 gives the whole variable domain DSGVTQTPKHLITATGQRVTLRCSPRSGDLSVYWYQQSLDQGLQFLIQYYNGEERAKGNILERFSAQQFPDLHSELNLSSLELGDSALYFCASSRSTGESYEQYFGPGTRLTVT.

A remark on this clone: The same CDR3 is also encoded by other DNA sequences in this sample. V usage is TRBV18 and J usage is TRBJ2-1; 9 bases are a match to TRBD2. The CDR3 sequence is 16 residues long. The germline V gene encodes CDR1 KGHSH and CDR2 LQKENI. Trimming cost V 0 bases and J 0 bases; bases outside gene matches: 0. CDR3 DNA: TGTGCCAGCTCACCACCTAGCGGGAGCTCCTACAATGAGCAGTTCTTC. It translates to CASSPPSGSSYNEQFF.

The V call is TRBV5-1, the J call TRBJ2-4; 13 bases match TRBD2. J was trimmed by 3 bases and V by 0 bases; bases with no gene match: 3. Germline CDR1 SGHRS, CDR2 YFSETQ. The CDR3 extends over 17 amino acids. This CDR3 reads CASSLDGTSGIKNIQYF. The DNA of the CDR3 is TGCGCCAGCAGCTTGGACGGGACTAGCGGGATCAAAAACATTCAGTACTTC.

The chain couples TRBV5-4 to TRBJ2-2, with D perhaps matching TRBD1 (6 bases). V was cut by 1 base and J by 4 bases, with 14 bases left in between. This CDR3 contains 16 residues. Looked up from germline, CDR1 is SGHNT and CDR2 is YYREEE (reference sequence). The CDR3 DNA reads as TGTGCCAGCAGCTTGTTTGCACAGGGTGGCACCGGGGAGCTGTTTTTT. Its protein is CASSLFAQGGTGELFF.

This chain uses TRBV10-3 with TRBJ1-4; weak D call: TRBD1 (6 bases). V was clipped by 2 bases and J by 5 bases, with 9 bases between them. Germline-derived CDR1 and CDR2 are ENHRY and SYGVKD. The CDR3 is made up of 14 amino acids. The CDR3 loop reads CAISETGTNEKLFF. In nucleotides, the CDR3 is TGTGCCATCAGTGAGACAGGGACAAATGAAAAACTGTTTTTT.

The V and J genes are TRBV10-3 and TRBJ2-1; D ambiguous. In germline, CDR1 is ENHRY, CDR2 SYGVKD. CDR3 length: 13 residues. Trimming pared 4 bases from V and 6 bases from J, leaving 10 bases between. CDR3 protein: CAISGAIGNEQFF. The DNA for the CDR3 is TGTGCCATCAGTGGGGCTATCGGCAATGAGCAGTTCTTC.

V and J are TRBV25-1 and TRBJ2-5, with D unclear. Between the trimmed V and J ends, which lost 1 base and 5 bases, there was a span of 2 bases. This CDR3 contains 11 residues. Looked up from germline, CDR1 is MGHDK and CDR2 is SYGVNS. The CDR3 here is CASSELETQYF. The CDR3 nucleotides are TGTGCCAGCAGTGAATTGGAGACCCAGTACTTC.

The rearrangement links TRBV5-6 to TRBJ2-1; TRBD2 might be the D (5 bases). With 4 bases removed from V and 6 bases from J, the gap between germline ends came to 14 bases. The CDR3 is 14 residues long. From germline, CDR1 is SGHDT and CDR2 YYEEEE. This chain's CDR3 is CASSPERRVNEQFF. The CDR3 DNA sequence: TGTGCCAGCAGCCCGGAGAGGCGGGTCAATGAGCAGTTCTTC.